The next 30 T cell receptor beta chains were all read from a single sample in a study of T cell responses to AZD1222 COVID-19 vaccine. Here immunoSEQ multiplex PCR was the method, and the copy in TCRdb shows in-frame clones only, minus some. There are about 170,000 clones in the sample; over 75% occur only once, and about 1.6% lies in the top ten. The sample was peripheral blood, taken on day 0 of AZD1222 vaccination. These receptors all stem from an adult in good health.

CDR3 protein: CASSLSLTEGDEQYF. DNA of the CDR3: TGTGCCAGCAGTTTAAGCCTTACCGAGGGCGACGAGCAGTACTTC. V gene TRBV28 combines with J gene TRBJ2-7; the D gene is possibly TRBD2 (5 bases). V was clipped by 2 bases and J by 5 bases, with 16 bases between them. The germline V gene encodes CDR1 MDHEN and CDR2 SYDVKM. This CDR3 has 15 residues.

This clone showed up just once. The V gene is TRBV10-1, the J gene TRBJ2-7, with 10 bases matching TRBD1. The CDR3 consists of 12 residues. Unmatched junction bases numbered 3, after V lost 6 bases and J lost 7 bases. Germline assignment: CDR1 WNHNN and CDR2 SYGVQD (reference sequence). The CDR3 loop reads CASRGQGREQYF. The CDR3 coding sequence is TGCGCCAGCAGGGGACAGGGGCGGGAGCAGTACTTC.

The chain employs TRBV4-1 and TRBJ1-5; 8 bases are a match to TRBD1. Germline values: CDR1 MGHRA, CDR2 YSYEKL. V shed 2 bases and J 7 bases; nucleotides not matched to a gene: 10. The CDR3 spans 16 residues. The CDR3 here is CASSQSGTGVGQPQHF. CDR3 DNA: TGCGCCAGCAGCCAATCCGGGACAGGCGTGGGACAGCCCCAGCATTTT.

The gene calls are TRBV29-1 and TRBJ1-1; D not resolved. V shed 5 bases and J shed 4 bases, with 11 bases lying between them. Germline CDR1 SQVTM, CDR2 ANQGSEA. The CDR3 spans 12 residues. The CDR3: CSVLTLGTEAFF. For the CDR3, the DNA is TGCAGCGTTTTGACCCTTGGCACTGAAGCTTTCTTT.

This clone was found once. The rearrangement uses TRBV19 and TRBJ1-1, with a possible D match to TRBD1 (5 bases). CDR3 length: 16 residues. Trimming removed 11 bases at V and 0 bases at J, with 22 bases between. Germline CDR1 reads LNHDA; CDR2 reads SQIVND (reference sequence). The CDR3 is CAASGAGRTVNTEAFF. In nucleotides, the CDR3 is TGTGCCGCCAGTGGGGCAGGCCGTACAGTGAACACTGAAGCTTTCTTT.

The rearrangement uses TRBV28 and TRBJ1-1; D gene uncertain. The germline V gene has CDR1 MDHEN and CDR2 SYDVKM. V was clipped by 5 bases and J by 4 bases, with 11 bases between them. The CDR3 has 13 amino acids. CDR3 in amino acids: CASSEMDGTEAFF. The CDR3 region has the DNA TGTGCCAGCAGTGAGATGGACGGCACTGAAGCTTTCTTT.

J is TRBJ2-7 and V is TRBV11-3, with 7 positions matching TRBD2. CDR3 length: 15 residues. From germline, CDR1 is SGHNT and CDR2 YENEEA. Trimming removed 5 bases from V and 3 bases from J; junction bases left unmatched: 10. DNA of the CDR3: TGTGCCAGCAGCGCCCGTTGGGGGGGTCTCTACGAGCAGTACTTC. Amino acids: CASSARWGGLYEQYF. The full variable domain, its missing parts supplied by reference TRBV11-3 and TRBJ2-7, is EAGVVQSPRYKIIEKKQPVAFWCNPISGHNTLYWYLQNLGQGPELLIRYENEEAVDDSQLPKDRFSAERLKGVDSTLKIQPAELGDSAVYLCASSARWGGLYEQYFGPGTRLTVT.

The V gene is TRBV3-1 (or the pseudogene TRBV3-2), the J gene TRBJ1-5; a possible D gene is TRBD1 (5 bases). Germline lookup yields CDR1 LGHDT and CDR2 YNNKEL (reference sequence). The length of the CDR3 is 16 residues. V lost 1 base and J lost 2, with 12 bases in between. Here the CDR3 DNA reads TGTGCCAGCAGCCAAGGAGGGGTCTATGGCAATCAGCCCCAGCATTTT. Protein sequence: CASSQGGVYGNQPQHF.

This clone occurred once. The chain carries TRBV2 and TRBJ1-2; maybe TRBD1 (6 bases). V lost 7 bases and J 7 bases, leaving 13 bases between the germline ends. The germline gives CDR1 SNHLY, CDR2 FYNNEI. This CDR3 contains 12 residues. The CDR3 sequence: CASNQGRGGYTF. CDR3 nucleotides: TGTGCCAGCAATCAGGGGCGAGGTGGCTACACCTTC. The full variable domain, completed using reference TRBV2 and TRBJ1-2, is EPEVTQTPSHQVTQMGQEVILRCVPISNHLYFYWYRQILGQKVEFLVSFYNNEISEKSEIFDDQFSVERPDGSNFTLKIRSTKLEDSAMYFCASNQGRGGYTFGSGTRLTVV.

V usage is TRBV7-9 and J usage is TRBJ1-5, with a weak D call TRBD1 (6 bases). The CDR3 consists of 14 residues. Germline V CDR1 and CDR2: SEHNR, FQNEAQ (reference sequence). Trimming removed 7 bases from V and 7 bases from J, with 17 bases in between. CDR3 nucleotide sequence: TGTGCCAGCACCCAGGGAGGGGGAGGACAGCCCCAGCATTTT. Amino acid sequence: CASTQGGGGQPQHF.

The chain uses TRBV5-1 and TRBJ1-1; D possibly corresponds to TRBD1 (5 bases). The germline gives CDR1 SGHRS, CDR2 YFSETQ. Trimming pared 0 bases from V and 5 bases from J, leaving 8 bases between. The CDR3 spans 13 residues. As DNA, the CDR3 is TGCGCCAGCAGCTTGGAGGGGAAGACTGAAGCTTTCTTT. Translating gives CASSLEGKTEAFF.

This clone was seen only once. The CDR3 reads CASSGQGVWDTEAFF. The CDR3 nucleotides are TGCGCCAGCAGTGGGCAGGGGGTATGGGACACTGAAGCTTTCTTT. The genes are TRBV10-1 and TRBJ1-1; 7 nucleotides line up with TRBD1. This CDR3 contains 15 residues. The germline CDR1 and CDR2 sequences are WNHNN and SYGVQD (reference sequence). Trimming removed 4 bases from V and 3 bases from J; junction bases left unmatched: 8.

The chain links TRBV19 to TRBJ1-5, with 7 bases that match TRBD1. This CDR3 is built from 14 residues. CDR1 and CDR2 (germline): LNHDA, SQIVND (reference sequence). V dropped 6 bases and J dropped 7; count of bases not matched to a gene: 9. The CDR3 bases are TGTGCCAGTAGCCCGACAGGGACTAGCCAGCCCCAGCATTTT. Protein: CASSPTGTSQPQHF. Full variable domain (remainder filled in from reference TRBV19 and TRBJ1-5): DGGITQSPKYLFRKEGQNVTLSCEQNLNHDAMYWYRQDPGQGLRLIYYSQIVNDFQKGDIAEGYSVSREKKESFPLTVTSAQKNPTAFYLCASSPTGTSQPQHFGDGTRLSIL.

DNA for the CDR3: TGTGCCAGCAGCTTGGAGACCGGGATCCGGGGTGAAAAACTGTTTTTT. This gives the protein CASSLETGIRGEKLFF. The chain is built from TRBV5-5 and TRBJ1-4; D gene unclear. Trimming cost V 0 bases and J 7 bases, with 16 bases left between them. The CDR3 is made up of 16 amino acids. Per the germline V gene, CDR1 is SGHKS and CDR2 is YYEKEE (reference sequence).

The V gene is TRBV19, the J gene TRBJ2-5, with 9 bases fitting TRBD1. After removal of 2 bases from V and 1 base from J, the junction contained 2 bases not matched to a gene. The length of the CDR3 is 15 residues. Germline lookup yields CDR1 LNHDA and CDR2 SQIVND (reference sequence). CDR3 coding DNA: TGTGCCAGTAGTATAACAGGGGGCACCCAAGAGACCCAGTACTTC. It encodes CASSITGGTQETQYF.

This clone occurred a few times. The chain is built from TRBV5-1 and TRBJ1-1; no definite D call. Germline V gives CDR1 SGHRS, CDR2 YFSETQ. Trimming cost V 1 base and J 6 bases, with 16 bases left between them. CDR3 length: 15 amino acids. The CDR3 sequence is CASSLTSGTVAEAFF. The CDR3 DNA sequence: TGCGCCAGCAGCTTGACTAGCGGAACAGTCGCTGAAGCTTTCTTT. Combining the CDR3 with reference TRBV5-1 and TRBJ1-1 gives the whole variable domain KAGVTQTPRYLIKTRGQQVTLSCSPISGHRSVSWYQQTPGQGLQFLFEYFSETQRNKGNFPGRFSGRQFSNSRSEMNVSTLELGDSALYLCASSLTSGTVAEAFFGQGTRLTVV.

The rearrangement uses TRBV14 and TRBJ1-6; D remains unclear. The germline CDR1 and CDR2 sequences are SGHDN and FVKESK. The V end lost 1 base, the J end lost 9 bases, and 7 bases lay between the germline ends. CDR3 length equals 13 residues. The CDR3, as DNA: TGTGCCAGCAGCCAAGCCGGTGCTTCACCCCTCCACTTT. Amino acid sequence: CASSQAGASPLHF. The whole variable domain, filled in from reference TRBV14 and TRBJ1-6, reads EAGVTQFPSHSVIEKGQTVTLRCDPISGHDNLYWYRRVMGKEIKFLLHFVKESKQDESGMPNNRFLAERTGGTYSTLKVQPAELEDSGVYFCASSQAGASPLHFGNGTRLTVT.

This clone has just one count. In DNA, the CDR3 is TGTGCCAGCTCACCGCGCCGAGGGAACACTGAAGCTTTCTTT. Its protein is CASSPRRGNTEAFF. The chain carries TRBV18 and TRBJ1-1; unclear D gene. Germline V lookup: CDR1 KGHSH, CDR2 LQKENI. The CDR3 sequence is 14 residues long. Trimming took off 3 bases at V and 1 base at J, with 9 bases between the two ends.

This chain uses TRBV5-1 with TRBJ1-4; maybe TRBD1 (6 bases). Trimming took off 0 bases at V and 11 bases at J, with 11 bases between the two ends. This CDR3 region has 13 residues. Per the germline V gene, CDR1 is SGHRS and CDR2 is YFSETQ. CDR3 in amino acids: CASSLEGEGKLFF. The CDR3 DNA follows: TGCGCCAGCAGCTTGGAGGGGGAGGGTAAACTGTTTTTT.

The chain carries TRBV12-3 or TRBV12-4 and TRBJ1-1, with unresolved D. The V end lost 2 bases, the J end lost 0 bases, and 4 bases lay between the germline ends. The CDR3 has 13 amino acids. The CDR3 loop is CASSLRLNTEAFF. The CDR3 region has the DNA TGTGCCAGCAGTTTAAGACTGAACACTGAAGCTTTCTTT.

This sequence joins TRBV6-5 and TRBJ1-2, with D unclear. The CDR3 loop spans 15 amino acids. The germline CDR1 and CDR2 sequences are MNHEY and SVGAGI. The V end was cut by 2 bases, the J end by 8 bases, with 18 bases between. As DNA, the CDR3 is TGTGCCAGCAGTTACGGGCGGGATATCCAAGGGGGCTACACCTTC. It specifies CASSYGRDIQGGYTF.

The table lists this clone with a count of one. This same CDR3 is encoded by further DNA sequences in the sample. The V call is TRBV6-5, the J call TRBJ1-6, with D hard to call. Between the trimmed V and J ends, which lost 4 bases and 7 bases, there was a span of 11 bases. This CDR3 is built from 14 residues. CDR1 is MNHEY, CDR2 SVGAGI, per germline. The CDR3 region has the DNA TGTGCCAGCAGTTTCTACAGAAACAATTCACCCCTCCACTTT. It yields the protein CASSFYRNNSPLHF.

J is TRBJ2-2 and V is TRBV7-9; 10 bases fit TRBD1. CDR1 and CDR2 from the germline V gene are SEHNR and FQNEAQ (reference sequence). The CDR3 runs to 17 residues. J lost 4 bases, V lost 5 bases, and 10 bases had no gene match. The CDR3 sequence: CASSNEPGQGITGELFF. CDR3 in DNA: TGTGCCAGCAGCAATGAACCGGGACAGGGGATCACCGGGGAGCTGTTTTTT.

The rearrangement uses TRBV19 and TRBJ1-6; D gene uncertain. CDR3 length equals 15 residues. The germline CDR1 and CDR2 sequences are LNHDA and SQIVND (reference sequence). Deletions cut 3 bases from V and 2 bases from J, with 8 bases between. The CDR3 protein is CASSIEEPYNSPLHF. CDR3 DNA: TGTGCCAGTAGTATCGAGGAACCCTATAATTCACCCCTCCACTTT.

The chain carries TRBV19 and TRBJ1-5; the match to TRBD1 covers 9 bases. Germline V gene data show CDR1 as LNHDA and CDR2 as SQIVND (reference sequence). The CDR3 is made up of 17 amino acids. Trimming removed 6 bases from V and 4 bases from J; junction bases left unmatched: 13. The CDR3 region has the DNA TGTGCCAGTAGCCCCTGGAAGGGACAGGGACTAAATCAGCCCCAGCATTTT. The encoded protein is CASSPWKGQGLNQPQHF.

This rearrangement joins TRBV9 to TRBJ1-3, with a tentative D call TRBD1 (5 bases). The germline gives CDR1 SGDLS, CDR2 YYNGEE. The CDR3 is made up of 16 amino acids. Trimming removed 0 bases at V and 4 bases at J, with 14 bases between. The CDR3 bases are TGTGCCAGCAGCGTAGATTTAGGGGCGCGGGGAAACACCATATATTTT. Residues: CASSVDLGARGNTIYF. Full variable domain (rest looked up from reference TRBV9 and TRBJ1-3): DSGVTQTPKHLITATGQRVTLRCSPRSGDLSVYWYQQSLDQGLQFLIQYYNGEERAKGNILERFSAQQFPDLHSELNLSSLELGDSALYFCASSVDLGARGNTIYFGEGSWLTVV.

The chain uses TRBV7-9 and TRBJ1-5, with TRBD1 matching over 10 bases. Trimming cost V 5 bases and J 6 bases; bases outside gene matches: 7. This CDR3 is 15 amino acids long. Germline V gene data show CDR1 as SEHNR and CDR2 as FQNEAQ (reference sequence). The chain's CDR3 is CASSAGQGFGQPQHF. As DNA, the CDR3 is TGTGCCAGCAGCGCGGGACAGGGGTTTGGTCAGCCCCAGCATTTT.

The V and J genes are TRBV5-1 and TRBJ1-1, with 7 bases that match TRBD1. V dropped 4 bases and J dropped 4; count of bases not matched to a gene: 7. Germline assignment: CDR1 SGHRS and CDR2 YFSETQ. This CDR3 has 14 residues. The CDR3 loop reads CASSPGQEGTEAFF. CDR3 sequence (DNA): TGCGCCAGCAGCCCAGGACAGGAAGGCACTGAAGCTTTCTTT.

The chain carries TRBV6-5 and TRBJ1-2, with D perhaps TRBD1 (5 bases). Between the trimmed V and J ends, which lost 6 bases and 14 bases, there was a span of 16 bases. This CDR3 has 11 residues. Germline CDR1 reads MNHEY; CDR2 reads SVGAGI. CDR3 sequence: CASREVGRLTF. The CDR3 DNA reads TGTGCCAGCAGGGAGGTGGGGCGGCTGACCTTC.

The V and J genes are TRBV30 and TRBJ1-1, with D possibly being TRBD1 (6 bases). CDR1 is GTSNPN and CDR2 is SVGIG in the germline V gene (reference sequence). There are 15 residues in the CDR3. V shed 0 bases and J shed 4 bases, with 15 bases lying between them. In DNA, the CDR3 is TGTGCCTGGAGTGTTCACAGGGAGGAGATCACTGAAGCTTTCTTT. It encodes CAWSVHREEITEAFF.